The 8 T cell receptor beta chains presented below share a single source sample, sequenced in a study of early T cells in non-severe SARS-CoV-2 infection (dated by TCRdb to the early 2020s). The library relied on 5' RACE. The reads were generated on a NextSeq 500. The public reads were reprocessed in TCRdb via fastp at Q25 and MiXCR, keeping in-frame beta chains. Rows matching on CDR3 protein sequence are summarized as one entry with the most common DNA and genes. For this sample the table gives 55,000 to 65,000 distinct CDR3 sequences, of which approximately 16% were detected only once. The ten biggest clones cover about 4% of the sample. The sample consisted of whole blood, taken at baseline. These receptors were obtained from an adult who was a healthcare worker with PCR-confirmed SARS-CoV-2 infection or an uninfected control (not recorded which).

The chain has TRBV7-2 and TRBJ2-2; unclear D gene. Trimming removed 4 bases from V and 3 bases from J, with 9 bases in between. The CDR3 is 14 residues long. Germline loops: CDR1 SGHTA, CDR2 FQGNSA. CDR3 nucleotide sequence: TGTGCCAGCAGCTCCGATTGGGACACCGGGGAGCTGTTTTTT. Encoded protein: CASSSDWDTGELFF.

This chain joins TRBV5-1 and TRBJ2-2; no reliable D call. Germline assignment: CDR1 SGHRS and CDR2 YFSETQ. This CDR3 comprises 14 residues. The germline V and J ends were trimmed by 4 bases and 2 bases, with 9 bases remaining between them. As DNA, the CDR3 is TGCGCCAGCAGCCGGTCAGCAAACACCGGGGAGCTGTTTTTT. Encoded protein: CASSRSANTGELFF.

This clonotype occurred a few times. Written as DNA, the CDR3 is TGCGCCAGCAGCTTGGCTAGCGGGGTCCAAGAGACCCAGTACTTC. This codes for CASSLASGVQETQYF. The rearrangement links TRBV5-1 to TRBJ2-5, with 9 bases aligning to TRBD2. The CDR3 is 15 amino acids. Germline V gene data show CDR1 as SGHRS and CDR2 as YFSETQ. V lost 0 bases to trimming and J lost 1 base; unmatched junction nucleotides: 1.

The CDR3 sequence: CASSSGTNNEQFF. The CDR3 DNA reads as TGTGCCAGCAGCTCCGGGACCAACAATGAGCAGTTCTTC. The chain is built from TRBV7-8 and TRBJ2-1; D might be TRBD1 or TRBD2, each matching 5 bases. V was cut by 4 bases and J by 5 bases, with 9 bases left in between. Per germline, CDR1 SGHVS and CDR2 FQNEAQ. CDR3 length: 13 residues. The whole variable domain, remainder taken from reference TRBV7-8 and TRBJ2-1, is GAGVSQSPRYKVAKRGQDVALRCDPISGHVSLFWYQQALGQGPEFLTYFQNEAQLDKSGLPSDRFFAERPEGSVSTLKIQRTQQEDSAVYLCASSSGTNNEQFFGPGTRLTVL.

This clonotype has just a few counts. V and J are TRBV2 and TRBJ2-5; 10 nucleotides agree with TRBD2. The CDR3 sequence is 16 residues long. V lost 0 bases, J lost 1 base, and 2 bases stayed unmatched. Germline loops: CDR1 SNHLY, CDR2 FYNNEI. CDR3 region: CASSEAVAGGQETQYF. CDR3 in DNA: TGTGCCAGCAGTGAAGCGGTAGCGGGAGGCCAAGAGACCCAGTACTTC.

This clonotype showed up just a few times. The V gene is TRBV12-3 or TRBV12-4, the J gene TRBJ2-3; D remains unclear. This CDR3 has 14 amino acids. With 4 bases removed from V and 0 bases from J, the gap between germline ends came to 8 bases. The CDR3 sequence is CASSSPDSTDTQYF. The CDR3 region has the DNA TGTGCCAGCAGTTCCCCGGACAGCACAGATACGCAGTATTTT.

The chain combines TRBV19 with TRBJ2-2, with D unresolved. Trimming stripped 0 bases from V and 3 bases from J, with 2 bases between. The germline V gene encodes CDR1 LNHDA and CDR2 SQIVND (reference sequence). There are 13 residues in the CDR3. For the CDR3, the DNA is TGTGCCAGTAGTATAGATTACACCGGGGAGCTGTTTTTT. The encoded protein is CASSIDYTGELFF.

The chain links TRBV5-1 to TRBJ2-1, with D unclear. V lost 0 bases and J 8 bases, leaving 9 bases between the germline ends. Germline loops: CDR1 SGHRS, CDR2 YFSETQ. This CDR3 is built from 13 residues. CDR3 nucleotide sequence: TGCGCCAGCAGCTTGGATGAACTACATGAGCAGTTCTTC. Its translation: CASSLDELHEQFF. The complete variable domain, with remaining parts taken from reference TRBV5-1 and TRBJ2-1, reads KAGVTQTPRYLIKTRGQQVTLSCSPISGHRSVSWYQQTPGQGLQFLFEYFSETQRNKGNFPGRFSGRQFSNSRSEMNVSTLELGDSALYLCASSLDELHEQFFGPGTRLTVL.